These 28 T cell receptor beta chains originate from one sample sequenced in a study of early T cells in non-severe SARS-CoV-2 infection. TCRdb re-called the 5' RACE reads with MiXCR, one entry per CDR3 protein. Seen here are about 61,000 distinct CDR3 sequences, about 12% observed once, and the top ten hold approximately 1%. Sequenced here: whole blood, sampled at baseline. The receptors come from an adult who was a healthcare worker with PCR-confirmed SARS-CoV-2 infection or an uninfected control (not recorded which). The donor label of this sample is uncertain.

The gene calls are TRBV4-2 and TRBJ2-3; TRBD2 might be the D (7 bases). Per germline, CDR1 LGHNA and CDR2 YNFKEQ. The CDR3 is 14 amino acids. V was cut by 4 bases and J by 10 bases, with 18 bases left in between. The DNA of the CDR3 is TGTGCCAGCAGCCGAGATAGAGGGGGGGTGGCGCAGTATTTT. This codes for CASSRDRGGVAQYF.

This clonotype occurred a few times. The gene calls are TRBV19 and TRBJ1-2, with D maybe TRBD1 (6 bases). There are 13 residues in the CDR3. V was shortened by 7 bases and J by 2 bases, with 11 bases between the two germline ends. Looked up from germline, CDR1 is LNHDA and CDR2 is SQIVND (reference sequence). CDR3 DNA: TGTGCCAGTAAACAGGGAGCAAACTATGGCTACACCTTC. Its protein is CASKQGANYGYTF.

This clonotype was recorded a few times. The V call is TRBV30, the J call TRBJ1-6; D is unclear. From germline, CDR1 is GTSNPN and CDR2 SVGIG (reference sequence). The V end was cut by 2 bases, the J end by 19 bases, with 15 bases between. This CDR3 has 11 amino acids. The DNA of the CDR3 is TGTGCCTGGAGTTCACTGGGAAAGGCTCACTTT. It translates to CAWSSLGKAHF.

The V gene is TRBV7-6, the J gene TRBJ1-2; TRBD1 aligns across 9 bases. The CDR3 runs 18 residues. Germline assignment: CDR1 SGHVS and CDR2 FNYEAQ. V lost 3 bases, J lost 2 bases, and 13 bases stayed unmatched. The CDR3 reads CASSFRDRERSTNYGYTF. The DNA for the CDR3 is TGTGCCAGCAGCTTCCGGGACAGGGAAAGAAGTACAAACTATGGCTACACCTTC.

A few counts support this clonotype. The chain carries TRBV12-3 or TRBV12-4 and TRBJ2-3; TRBD1 matches at 7 bases. J was trimmed by 4 bases and V by 1 base; bases with no gene match: 2. This CDR3 region has 14 residues. This chain's CDR3 is CASSLGTGADTQYF. CDR3 nucleotide sequence: TGTGCCAGCAGTTTAGGGACAGGCGCAGATACGCAGTATTTT.

This clonotype was seen a few times. V usage is TRBV7-9 and J usage is TRBJ2-1; 8 bases align to TRBD1. The CDR3 contains 15 residues. The germline CDR1 and CDR2 sequences are SEHNR and FQNEAQ (reference sequence). Unmatched junction bases numbered 7, after V lost 5 bases and J lost 4 bases. DNA of the CDR3: TGTGCCAGCAGCCATGGACAGGGCGCGTACAATGAGCAGTTCTTC. Translated: CASSHGQGAYNEQFF.

This chain uses TRBV21-1 with TRBJ2-4. TRBV21-1 is listed as a pseudogene. CDR3 length: 14 amino acids. The CDR3 loop reads CASSNEVAKNIQYF. In DNA, the CDR3 is TGTGCCAGCAGCAACGAAGTAGCCAAAAACATTCAGTACTTC.

The chain joins TRBV7-2 to TRBJ1-6; no clear D. CDR1 and CDR2 (germline): SGHTA, FQGNSA. This CDR3 has 14 amino acids. Between the trimmed V and J ends, which lost 1 base and 2 bases, there was a span of 3 bases. The CDR3 bases are TGTGCCAGCAGCTTAGAAGCCTATAATTCACCCCTCCACTTT. It translates to CASSLEAYNSPLHF.

J is TRBJ1-5 and V is TRBV7-9, with D possibly TRBD1 on 5 matching bases. The CDR3 has 16 residues. Germline CDR1 reads SEHNR; CDR2 reads FQNEAQ (reference sequence). V was clipped by 4 bases and J by 1 base, with 14 bases between them. The CDR3, as DNA: TGTGCCAGCAGCTCAGATGGTCCAGGGAGCAATCAGCCCCAGCATTTT. Its translation: CASSSDGPGSNQPQHF.

This clonotype was detected a few times. This rearrangement joins TRBV2 to TRBJ2-5; D gene ambiguous. The germline CDR1 and CDR2 sequences are SNHLY and FYNNEI. CDR3 length equals 13 residues. With 6 bases removed from V and 2 bases from J, the gap between germline ends came to 10 bases. CDR3 in amino acids: CASSGNTQETQYF. Here the CDR3 DNA reads TGTGCCAGCAGCGGAAACACACAAGAGACCCAGTACTTC.

This clonotype was found many times. The chain carries TRBV27 and TRBJ2-7, with 7 nucleotides matching TRBD1. The germline gives CDR1 MNHEY, CDR2 SMNVEV (reference sequence). This CDR3 is built from 16 residues. Losses at the gene ends were 7 bases for V and 0 bases for J; bases not matched to a gene: 12. The CDR3 DNA reads TGTGCCAGCAACCCCCCGACAGGGCAACTCTCCTACGAGCAGTACGTC. Amino acids: CASNPPTGQLSYEQYV.

This clonotype came up many times. V usage is TRBV12-3 or TRBV12-4 and J usage is TRBJ2-3; the D is unclear. The CDR3 contains 11 residues. The germline V and J ends were trimmed by 6 bases and 8 bases, with 9 bases remaining between them. The CDR3 nucleotides are TGTGCCAGCAGCCGAGGATTTACGCAGTATTTT. Amino acid sequence: CASSRGFTQYF.

This chain connects TRBV11-2 to TRBJ2-3, with D unresolved. The CDR3 is 14 amino acids. In germline, CDR1 is SGHAT, CDR2 FQNNGV. The ends were cut back, 1 base at V and 3 bases at J, with 8 bases in the middle. CDR3 sequence: CASSLVGFTDTQYF. The CDR3 nucleotides read TGTGCCAGCAGCTTAGTGGGGTTTACAGATACGCAGTATTTT.

The chain employs TRBV25-1 and TRBJ2-2, with a tentative D call TRBD1 (6 bases). This CDR3 contains 15 residues. Germline values: CDR1 MGHDK, CDR2 SYGVNS. With 8 bases removed from V and 3 bases from J, the gap between germline ends came to 16 bases. The CDR3 DNA sequence: TGTGCCAGCGGGGAACAGGGAGTATACACCGGGGAGCTGTTTTTT. Translated: CASGEQGVYTGELFF.

There are many counts of this clonotype. This chain joins TRBV29-1 and TRBJ1-2, with 10 bases lining up with TRBD1. CDR3 length equals 13 residues. Looked up from germline, CDR1 is SQVTM and CDR2 is ANQGSEA. The V segment lost 6 bases and the J segment 3 bases; nucleotides outside the gene matches: 4. CDR3 protein: CSVEDRGDYGYTF. CDR3 in DNA: TGCAGCGTAGAGGACAGGGGGGACTATGGCTACACCTTC.

The table lists this clonotype with a few counts. The rearrangement joins TRBV28 to TRBJ1-6; 7 bases agree with TRBD1. Unmatched junction bases numbered 6, after V lost 6 bases and J lost 10 bases. This CDR3 contains 13 residues. Germline CDR1 is MDHEN and CDR2 is SYDVKM. CDR3 sequence: CASRSDRASPLHF. CDR3 nucleotides: TGTGCCAGCAGAAGTGACAGGGCATCACCCCTCCACTTT.

The rearrangement joins TRBV19 to TRBJ1-5; no reliable D call. This CDR3 has 12 amino acids. Trimming left V 4 bases short and J 7 bases short, with 8 bases between. Germline lookup yields CDR1 LNHDA and CDR2 SQIVND (reference sequence). The CDR3 spells CASSTGEQPQHF. CDR3 bases: TGTGCCAGTAGTACTGGGGAACAGCCCCAGCATTTT.

The rearrangement joins TRBV11-1 to TRBJ2-1, with D perhaps TRBD1 or TRBD2 (5 bases each). CDR3 length: 14 amino acids. Germline CDR1 and CDR2: SGHAT and FQDESV (reference sequence). Trimming removed 5 bases at V and 14 bases at J, with 22 bases between. CDR3 DNA sequence: TGTGCCAGCAGCCCAATGGGGACGCTCCTAAGGAAGTTCTTC. This translates into CASSPMGTLLRKFF.

This clonotype is a singleton in its sample. J is TRBJ2-1 and V is TRBV6-2 or TRBV6-3; 7 bases align to TRBD2. V dropped 8 bases and J dropped 2; count of bases not matched to a gene: 6. CDR1 is MNHEY and CDR2 is SVGEGT in the germline V gene. The CDR3 has 14 residues. CDR3 in amino acids: CASRRGVTYNEQFF. CDR3 bases: TGTGCCAGCCGACGGGGGGTTACCTACAATGAGCAGTTCTTC.

Only a few counts were recorded for this clonotype. The chain uses TRBV2 and TRBJ1-4; D is uncertain. Trimming removed 6 bases at V and 9 bases at J, with 14 bases between. The CDR3 is made up of 13 amino acids. The germline CDR1 and CDR2 sequences are SNHLY and FYNNEI. The CDR3 is CASRAGRGKKLFF. CDR3 nucleotide sequence: TGTGCCAGCAGAGCGGGCCGCGGGAAAAAACTGTTTTTT.

This chain links TRBV4-1 with TRBJ2-3, with D perhaps TRBD2 (5 bases). Looked up from germline, CDR1 is MGHRA and CDR2 is YSYEKL. CDR3 length equals 15 residues. Trimming left V 8 bases short and J 0 bases short, with 15 bases between. DNA for the CDR3: TGCGCCAGCGGCCGGACTGCCTCTAGCACAGATACGCAGTATTTT. Protein: CASGRTASSTDTQYF.

This clonotype was found a few times. The gene calls are TRBV7-9 and TRBJ2-3; 10 bases align to TRBD1. V gave up 4 bases and J gave up 7 bases; unmatched junction bases: 11. CDR1 and CDR2 (germline): SEHNR, FQNEAQ (reference sequence). The CDR3 has 16 residues. CDR3 in amino acids: CASSSPPGQGVNTQYF. CDR3 nucleotides: TGTGCCAGCAGCTCCCCTCCCGGACAGGGGGTAAATACGCAGTATTTT.

There are many counts of this clonotype. V gene TRBV5-6 combines with J gene TRBJ1-1; D uncertain. The CDR3 contains 14 residues. V was cut by 0 bases and J by 0 bases, with 6 bases left in between. Germline assignment: CDR1 SGHDT and CDR2 YYEEEE. The CDR3 loop reads CASSLGPMNTEAFF. CDR3 DNA: TGTGCCAGCAGCTTGGGACCGATGAACACTGAAGCTTTCTTT.

The J gene is TRBJ1-1, the V gene TRBV29-1, with D possibly being TRBD1 (6 bases). The germline CDR1 and CDR2 sequences are SQVTM and ANQGSEA. Trimming removed 7 bases at V and 2 bases at J, with 17 bases between. The CDR3 covers 14 residues. CDR3 amino acids: CSGRRTDKNTEAFF. Written as DNA, the CDR3 is TGCAGCGGTCGGAGGACAGACAAAAACACTGAAGCTTTCTTT.

In this sample, this clonotype turned up a few times. The rearrangement links TRBV6-4 to TRBJ2-3; D might be TRBD2 (7 bases). The ends were cut back, 0 bases at V and 3 bases at J, with 10 bases in the middle. Germline V lookup: CDR1 MRHNA, CDR2 SNTAGT. The CDR3 has 15 residues. The CDR3 here is CASSDSRGLTDTQYF. Written as DNA, the CDR3 is TGTGCCAGCAGTGACTCGCGGGGGCTGACAGATACGCAGTATTTT.

This clonotype was observed a few times. The chain is built from TRBV6-1 and TRBJ1-5; D is uncertain. Germline V gene data show CDR1 as MNHNS and CDR2 as SASEGT. V lost 1 base, J lost 10 bases, and 5 bases lay in between. The CDR3 loop spans 11 amino acids. The CDR3 DNA is TGTGCCAGCAGTGAAGGGAGACCCCAGCATTTT. The encoded protein is CASSEGRPQHF.

The chain links TRBV30 to TRBJ1-6; tentatively, D is TRBD1 (6 bases). Trimming stripped 5 bases from V and 7 bases from J, with 18 bases between. This CDR3 contains 15 residues. CDR1 is GTSNPN and CDR2 is SVGIG in the germline V gene (reference sequence). In DNA, the CDR3 is TGTGCCTGGGGAGGGCCCACAGGGCCAAATTCACCCCTCCACTTT. Encoded protein: CAWGGPTGPNSPLHF.

This clonotype was seen a single time. J is TRBJ1-4 and V is TRBV20-1, with a possible D match to TRBD1 (5 bases). Looked up from germline, CDR1 is DFQATT and CDR2 is SNEGSKA (reference sequence). Trimming cost V 4 bases and J 3 bases, with 6 bases left between them. This CDR3 is built from 12 residues. The CDR3 DNA is TGCAGTGCTACCAGGGCTAATGAAAAACTGTTTTTT. It encodes CSATRANEKLFF.